The T cell receptor beta chain under discussion was sequenced for a study of cytomegalovirus exposure and HLA in healthy donors. Amplification used 60 Vbeta primers and 13 Jbeta primers. Original processing methods: Later work found 74 million or so unique TCR beta chains, with approximately 12 million shared. Profiling relied on immunoSEQ multiplex PCR, and the TCRdb table lists in-frame clones only, not all of them. Clone size and V and J calls were adopted from that table, with D and trimming inferred from the DNA. The sample yields 200,000 to 250,000 clones, of which the top ten take up about 1%. In germline, CDR1 is MNHEY, CDR2 SVGAGI. This CDR3 is 16 amino acids long. Trimming pared 2 bases from V and 0 bases from J, leaving 13 bases between. Study results and limitations: Reportedly, cytomegalovirus status was diagnosed with high sensitivity and specificity. While the bulk of TCR sequences proved rare, some public TCRs turned up in many donors.

With regard to this clone: Its antigen is not identified.

The V gene is TRBV6-5, the J gene TRBJ1-1; TRBD1 is a possible D gene (6 bases). Input material: PBMCs. The sequence came from a woman aged 30 to 39 in good health and CMV-seropositive. CDR3 DNA: TGTGCCAGCAGTTACGCGGCAGGGGTCATGAACACTGAAGCTTTCTTT. It is translated as CASSYAAGVMNTEAFF.